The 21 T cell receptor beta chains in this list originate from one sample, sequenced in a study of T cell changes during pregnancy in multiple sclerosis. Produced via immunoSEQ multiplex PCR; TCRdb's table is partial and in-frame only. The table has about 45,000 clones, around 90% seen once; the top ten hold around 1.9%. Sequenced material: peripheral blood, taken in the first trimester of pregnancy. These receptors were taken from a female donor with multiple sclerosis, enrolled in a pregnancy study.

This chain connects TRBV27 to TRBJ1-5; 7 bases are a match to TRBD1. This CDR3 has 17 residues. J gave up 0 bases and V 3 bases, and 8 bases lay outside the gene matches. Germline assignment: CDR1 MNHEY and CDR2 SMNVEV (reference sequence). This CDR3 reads CASSLHTGADSNQPQHF. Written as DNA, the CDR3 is TGTGCCAGCAGTTTGCACACAGGGGCGGATAGCAATCAGCCCCAGCATTTT.

CDR3 coding DNA: TGCGCCAGCAGCTTCTCAGGGAGGTCCACCGGGGAGCTGTTTTTT. Translation gives CASSFSGRSTGELFF. The V gene is TRBV5-1, the J gene TRBJ2-2; D perhaps matches TRBD2 (6 bases). Per germline, CDR1 SGHRS and CDR2 YFSETQ. V gave up 2 bases and J gave up 4 bases, with 12 bases separating them. This CDR3 contains 15 residues.

The CDR3, as DNA: TGTGCCATCAGTGAGTCGCAGGGCACTGAGCAGTTCTTC. Its protein product is CAISESQGTEQFF. The V and J genes are TRBV10-3 and TRBJ2-1, with TRBD1 as a possible D gene (5 bases). This CDR3 region has 13 residues. V dropped 0 bases and J dropped 9 bases, with 9 bases sitting between them. Germline lookup yields CDR1 ENHRY and CDR2 SYGVKD.

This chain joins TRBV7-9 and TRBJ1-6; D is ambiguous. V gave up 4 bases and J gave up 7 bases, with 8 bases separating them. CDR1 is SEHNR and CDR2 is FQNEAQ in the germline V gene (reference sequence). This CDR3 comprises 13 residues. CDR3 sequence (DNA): TGTGCCAGCAGCTCCTACAGAAATTCACCCCTCCACTTT. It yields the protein CASSSYRNSPLHF.

The CDR3 DNA reads as TGTGCCAGTAGTCGCATCTCCCAGGGGGGTGAAAAACTGTTTTTT. It is translated as CASSRISQGGEKLFF. The V gene is TRBV19, the J gene TRBJ1-4; 7 nucleotides match TRBD1. The germline CDR1 and CDR2 sequences are LNHDA and SQIVND (reference sequence). The trim removed 5 bases at V and 7 bases at J, leaving 10 bases unmatched. The CDR3 length is 15 residues.

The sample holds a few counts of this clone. The DNA for the CDR3 is TGTGCCAGCAGCGCTCTGCAGGGAGGTGATTCACCCCTCCACTTT. Translated, it gives CASSALQGGDSPLHF. The V gene is TRBV7-2, the J gene TRBJ1-6, with D possibly matching TRBD1 (5 bases). CDR3 length: 15 amino acids. CDR1 is SGHTA, CDR2 FQGNSA, per germline. The V and J ends lost 5 bases and 8 bases respectively, with 16 bases between them.

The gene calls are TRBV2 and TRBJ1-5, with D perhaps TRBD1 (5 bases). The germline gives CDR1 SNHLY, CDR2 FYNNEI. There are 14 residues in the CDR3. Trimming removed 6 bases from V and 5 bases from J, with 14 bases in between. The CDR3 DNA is TGTGCCAGCAGGCCTACCCAAGGGGATCAGCCCCAGCATTTT. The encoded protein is CASRPTQGDQPQHF.

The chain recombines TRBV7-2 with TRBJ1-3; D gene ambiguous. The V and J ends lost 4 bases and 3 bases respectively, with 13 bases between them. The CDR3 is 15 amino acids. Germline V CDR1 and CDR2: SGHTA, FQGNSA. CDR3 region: CASSSPGGSGNTIYF. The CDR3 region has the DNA TGTGCCAGCAGCTCCCCGGGTGGGAGTGGAAACACCATATATTTT.

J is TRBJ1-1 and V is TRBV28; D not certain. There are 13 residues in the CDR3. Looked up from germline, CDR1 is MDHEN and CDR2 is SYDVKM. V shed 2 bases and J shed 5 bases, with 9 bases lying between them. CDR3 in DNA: TGTGCCAGCAGTTTACCCGGGTATACTGAAGCTTTCTTT. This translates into CASSLPGYTEAFF.

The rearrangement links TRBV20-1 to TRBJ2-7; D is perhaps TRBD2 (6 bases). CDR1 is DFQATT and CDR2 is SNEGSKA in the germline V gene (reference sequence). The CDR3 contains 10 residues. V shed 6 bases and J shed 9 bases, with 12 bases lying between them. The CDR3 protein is CSAASGWQYF. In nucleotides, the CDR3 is TGCAGTGCAGCAAGCGGGTGGCAGTACTTC.

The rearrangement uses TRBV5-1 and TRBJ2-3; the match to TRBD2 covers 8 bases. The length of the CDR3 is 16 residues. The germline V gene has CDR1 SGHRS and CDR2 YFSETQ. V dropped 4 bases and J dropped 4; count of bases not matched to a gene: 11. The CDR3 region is CASSLNSGGASDTQYF. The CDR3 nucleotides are TGCGCCAGCAGCCTCAACTCCGGGGGGGCCTCAGATACGCAGTATTTT.

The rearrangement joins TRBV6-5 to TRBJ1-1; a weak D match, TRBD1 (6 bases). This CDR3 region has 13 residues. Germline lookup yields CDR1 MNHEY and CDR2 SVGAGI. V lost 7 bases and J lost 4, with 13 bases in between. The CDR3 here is CASTLQGSTEAFF. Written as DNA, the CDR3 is TGTGCCAGCACCTTACAGGGATCCACTGAAGCTTTCTTT.

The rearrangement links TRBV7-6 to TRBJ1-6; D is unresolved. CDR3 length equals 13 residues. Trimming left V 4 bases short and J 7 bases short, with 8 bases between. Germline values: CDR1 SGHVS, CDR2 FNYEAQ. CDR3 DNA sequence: TGTGCCAGCAGCTCCGACTCGAATTCACCCCTCCACTTT. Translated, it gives CASSSDSNSPLHF.

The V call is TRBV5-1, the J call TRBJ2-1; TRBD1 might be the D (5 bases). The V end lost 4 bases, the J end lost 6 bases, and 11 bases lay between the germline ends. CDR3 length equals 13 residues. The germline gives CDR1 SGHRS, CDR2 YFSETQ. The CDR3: CASSHRPPNEQFF. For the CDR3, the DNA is TGCGCCAGCAGCCACAGGCCCCCCAATGAGCAGTTCTTC. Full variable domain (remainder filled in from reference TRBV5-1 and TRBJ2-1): KAGVTQTPRYLIKTRGQQVTLSCSPISGHRSVSWYQQTPGQGLQFLFEYFSETQRNKGNFPGRFSGRQFSNSRSEMNVSTLELGDSALYLCASSHRPPNEQFFGPGTRLTVL.

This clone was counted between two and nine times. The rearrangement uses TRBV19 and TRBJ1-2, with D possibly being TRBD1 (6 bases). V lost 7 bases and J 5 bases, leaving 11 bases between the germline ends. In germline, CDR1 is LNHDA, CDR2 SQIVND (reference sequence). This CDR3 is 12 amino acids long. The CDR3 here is CASIEQGYGYTF. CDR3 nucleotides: TGTGCCAGTATCGAACAGGGTTATGGCTACACCTTC.

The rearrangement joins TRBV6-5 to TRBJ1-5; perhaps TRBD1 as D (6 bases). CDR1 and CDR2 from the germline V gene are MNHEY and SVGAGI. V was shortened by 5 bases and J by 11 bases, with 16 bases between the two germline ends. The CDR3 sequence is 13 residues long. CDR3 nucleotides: TGTGCCAGCAGTACACCGGGACAAGGCACCCAGCATTTT. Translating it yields CASSTPGQGTQHF.

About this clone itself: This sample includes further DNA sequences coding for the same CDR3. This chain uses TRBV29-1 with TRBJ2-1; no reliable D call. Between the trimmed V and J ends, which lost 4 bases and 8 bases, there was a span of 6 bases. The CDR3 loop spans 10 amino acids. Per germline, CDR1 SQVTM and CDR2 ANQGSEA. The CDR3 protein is CSVVSYEQFF. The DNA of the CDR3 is TGCAGCGTTGTTAGCTATGAGCAGTTCTTC.

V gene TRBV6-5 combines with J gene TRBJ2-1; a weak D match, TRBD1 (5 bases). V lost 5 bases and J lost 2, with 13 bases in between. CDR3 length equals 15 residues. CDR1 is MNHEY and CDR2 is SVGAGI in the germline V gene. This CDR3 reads CASSLQAYPYNEQFF. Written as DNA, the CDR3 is TGTGCCAGCAGTCTACAGGCCTACCCCTACAATGAGCAGTTCTTC.

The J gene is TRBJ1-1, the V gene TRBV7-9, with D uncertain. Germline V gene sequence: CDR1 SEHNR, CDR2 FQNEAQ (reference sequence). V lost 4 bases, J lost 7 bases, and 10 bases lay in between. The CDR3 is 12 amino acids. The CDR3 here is CASSSRRNEAFF. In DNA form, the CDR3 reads TGTGCCAGCAGCTCTAGACGGAATGAAGCTTTCTTT.

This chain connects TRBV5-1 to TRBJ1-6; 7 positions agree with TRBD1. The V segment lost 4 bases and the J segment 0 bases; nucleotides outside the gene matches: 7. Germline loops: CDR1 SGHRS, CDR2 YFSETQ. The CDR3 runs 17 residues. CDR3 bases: TGCGCCAGCAGCGTCATGGACAGGAGCTCCTATAATTCACCCCTCCACTTT. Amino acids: CASSVMDRSSYNSPLHF.

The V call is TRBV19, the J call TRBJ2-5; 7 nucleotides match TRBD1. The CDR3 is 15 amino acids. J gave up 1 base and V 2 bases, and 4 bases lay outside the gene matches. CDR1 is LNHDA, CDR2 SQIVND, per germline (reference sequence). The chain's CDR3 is CASSIWGQSQETQYF. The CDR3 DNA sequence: TGTGCCAGTAGTATATGGGGACAGAGCCAAGAGACCCAGTACTTC. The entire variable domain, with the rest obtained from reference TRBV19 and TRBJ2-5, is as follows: DGGITQSPKYLFRKEGQNVTLSCEQNLNHDAMYWYRQDPGQGLRLIYYSQIVNDFQKGDIAEGYSVSREKKESFPLTVTSAQKNPTAFYLCASSIWGQSQETQYFGPGTRLLVL.